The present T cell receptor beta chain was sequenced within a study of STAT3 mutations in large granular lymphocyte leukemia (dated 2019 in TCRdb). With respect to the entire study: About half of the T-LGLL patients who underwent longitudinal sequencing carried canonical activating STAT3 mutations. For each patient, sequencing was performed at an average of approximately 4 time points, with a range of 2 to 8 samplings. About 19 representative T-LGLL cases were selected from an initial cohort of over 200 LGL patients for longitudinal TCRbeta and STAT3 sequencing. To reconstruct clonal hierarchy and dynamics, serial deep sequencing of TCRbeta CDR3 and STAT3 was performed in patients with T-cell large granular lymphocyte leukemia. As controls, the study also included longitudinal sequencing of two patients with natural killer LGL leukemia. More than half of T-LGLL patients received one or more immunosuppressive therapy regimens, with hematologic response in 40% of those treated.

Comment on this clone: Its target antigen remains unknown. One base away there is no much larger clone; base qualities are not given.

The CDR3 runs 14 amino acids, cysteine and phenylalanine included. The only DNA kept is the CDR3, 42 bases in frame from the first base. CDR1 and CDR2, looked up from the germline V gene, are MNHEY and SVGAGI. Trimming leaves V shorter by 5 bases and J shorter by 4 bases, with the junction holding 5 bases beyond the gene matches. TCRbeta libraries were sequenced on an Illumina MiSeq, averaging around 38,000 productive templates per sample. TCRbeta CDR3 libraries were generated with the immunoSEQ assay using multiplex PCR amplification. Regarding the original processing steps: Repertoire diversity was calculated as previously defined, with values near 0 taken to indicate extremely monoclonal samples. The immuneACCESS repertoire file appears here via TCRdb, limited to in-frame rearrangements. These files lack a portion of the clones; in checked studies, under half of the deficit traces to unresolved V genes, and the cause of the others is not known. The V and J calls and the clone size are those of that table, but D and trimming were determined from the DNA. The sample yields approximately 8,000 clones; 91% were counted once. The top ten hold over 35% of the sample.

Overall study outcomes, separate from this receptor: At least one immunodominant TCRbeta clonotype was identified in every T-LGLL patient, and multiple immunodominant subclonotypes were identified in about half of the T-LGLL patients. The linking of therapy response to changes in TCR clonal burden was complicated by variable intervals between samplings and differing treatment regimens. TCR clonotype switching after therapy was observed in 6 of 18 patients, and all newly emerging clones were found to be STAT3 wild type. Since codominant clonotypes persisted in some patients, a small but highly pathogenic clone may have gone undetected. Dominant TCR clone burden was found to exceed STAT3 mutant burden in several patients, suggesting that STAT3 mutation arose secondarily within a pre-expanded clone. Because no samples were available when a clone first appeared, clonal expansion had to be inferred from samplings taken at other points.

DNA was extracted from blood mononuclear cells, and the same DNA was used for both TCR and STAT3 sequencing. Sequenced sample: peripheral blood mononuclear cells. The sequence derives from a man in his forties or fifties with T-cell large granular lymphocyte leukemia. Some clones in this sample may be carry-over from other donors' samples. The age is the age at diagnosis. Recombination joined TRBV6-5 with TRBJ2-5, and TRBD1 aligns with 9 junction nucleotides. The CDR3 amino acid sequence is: CASSLTGGGETQYF. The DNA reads TGTGCCAGCAGTCTCACAGGGGGCGGAGAGACCCAGTACTTC.